This T cell receptor (beta chain) was sequenced for a study of blood T cell repertoires in COVID-19. Study background: Sample material is recorded as cDNA or gDNA derived from T cells, B-cell-depleted T cells, or PBMCs.

CDR1 and CDR2 (germline): SEHNR, FQNEAQ (reference sequence). Trimming cost V 5 bases and J 8 bases, with 13 bases left between them. This CDR3 contains 14 residues. Authors' methods: Amplification with reference gene primers provided the estimates of nucleated cell counts. Generated by immunoSEQ multiplex PCR, the TCRdb table keeps only in-frame clones and is missing some. Clone size and V and J calls were adopted from that table, with D and trimming inferred from the DNA. The data show some 260,000 clones, 85% to 90% seen once. The source material was PBMCs or T cells enriched from blood (not recorded which). J is TRBJ1-6 and V is TRBV7-9, with a possible D match to TRBD1 (5 bases). This TCR was sampled from a man in his forties who had recovered from COVID-19. CDR3 loop: CASSVGTPHSPLHF. CDR3 bases: TGTGCCAGCAGCGTCGGGACTCCCCATTCACCCCTCCACTTT.